This is a list of T cell receptor beta chains from one sample in a study of blood T cell repertoires in COVID-19. Only in-frame clones appear in the TCRdb table, and some are missing; sequencing was by immunoSEQ multiplex PCR. The repertoire consists of 250,000 to 400,000 clones, with under 90% occurring once and the leading ten covering roughly 2.9%. Sequenced: peripheral blood. The receptors shown here come from a young woman with COVID-19, enrolled during active disease. Each CDR3 is given with its conserved first and last residue. D genes are given only for firm matches. Rows may omit the clone size; those that give it use once, few, many or a size class.

cdr3_nt cdr3_aa j_call v_call d_call clone_size cdr3_length
TGTGCCAGCAGCCAAGGACAGACTGTTGGGTTCTTC CASSQGQTVGFF TRBJ2-1 TRBV3-1/TRBV3-2 . . 12
TGTGCCAGTAGTCTTAGTACTAACTATGGCTACACCTTC CASSLSTNYGYTF TRBJ1-2 TRBV19 . medium-sized 13
TGTGCCAGTAGTTTCGTCGGGACCCAGTACTTC CASSFVGTQYF TRBJ2-5 TRBV19 . . 11
TGTGCCAGCAGTTCTTCTCAGACTGGGAATCAGCCCCAGCATTTT CASSSSQTGNQPQHF TRBJ1-5 TRBV27 . . 15
TGTGCCAGCAGCTGGACTAGCGGGACCTACGAGCAGTACTTC CASSWTSGTYEQYF TRBJ2-7 TRBV7-2 TRBD2 . 14
TGCAGCCGAGCTCAGGCCCAGGGAGATACGCAGTATTTT CSRAQAQGDTQYF TRBJ2-3 TRBV29-1 . . 13
TGTGCCAGCAGTGCCGGGACAGGGTTTAATTCACCCCTCCACTTT CASSAGTGFNSPLHF TRBJ1-6 TRBV6-4 TRBD1 . 15
TGTGCCAGCAGAGTGCGGGGGGCAGGGCAGCCCCAGCATTTT CASRVRGAGQPQHF TRBJ1-5 TRBV6-5 . . 14
TGTGCCAGCAGTGTAGAGCAGGGATCGAAGGGGTCCTACGAGCAGTACTTC CASSVEQGSKGSYEQYF TRBJ2-7 TRBV6-1 . . 17
TGTGCCAGCAGCCCCAGCGCGGGGCGGGAAGAGACCCAGTACTTC CASSPSAGREETQYF TRBJ2-5 TRBV7-2 . . 15
TGCAGCGCCGGGAAGCGGGAGGGGTCTAGCACAGATACGCAGTATTTT CSAGKREGSSTDTQYF TRBJ2-3 TRBV29-1 TRBD2 . 16
TGTGCCAGCAGCTGGGGCTCGGGACAGACGGAGGAGCAGTACTTC CASSWGSGQTEEQYF TRBJ2-7 TRBV7-8 TRBD1 . 15
TGTGCCAGCAGCGTAGACCTCCGATTTTCTAACGAGCAGTACTTC CASSVDLRFSNEQYF TRBJ2-7 TRBV9 . . 15
TGTGCCAGCAGCCAAGGTCTAACTAACACCGGGGAGCTGTTTTTT CASSQGLTNTGELFF TRBJ2-2 TRBV3-1/TRBV3-2 . . 15
TGTGCCAGCAGTTTATCTCTATACAATGAGCAGTTCTTC CASSLSLYNEQFF TRBJ2-1 TRBV27 . . 13
TGTGCCATCAGTGAGCCGCGCGAGGGTGGGGCCAACGTCCTGACTTTC CAISEPREGGANVLTF TRBJ2-6 TRBV10-3 . once 16
TGCGCCAGCAGCGTGACAGGGGCGGGGGAAAAACTGTTTTTT CASSVTGAGEKLFF TRBJ1-4 TRBV5-1 TRBD1 . 14
TGTGCCATCAGTGAGTCTGTGACAGGGGTTCACGAGCAGTACTTC CAISESVTGVHEQYF TRBJ2-7 TRBV10-3 TRBD1 . 15
TGTGCCAGCAGCCGGGGAGCTAACTATGGCTACACCTTC CASSRGANYGYTF TRBJ1-2 TRBV3-1/TRBV3-2 . . 13
TGTGCCAGCGCCCTCGGGGGGCAAATAAATGAAAAACTGTTTTTT CASALGGQINEKLFF TRBJ1-4 TRBV27 . . 15
TGTGCCAGCAGTTACTCGCCTCGACTAGCGGGGCTCGAGCAGTACTTC CASSYSPRLAGLEQYF TRBJ2-7 TRBV6-8 TRBD2 . 16
TGTGCCAGCAGTTGGCCTCAGGGAAGCTATGGCTACACCTTC CASSWPQGSYGYTF TRBJ1-2 TRBV6-2/TRBV6-3 . . 14
TGTGCCAGCAGTGAAGAGGAGGGAAATGGCTACACCTTC CASSEEEGNGYTF TRBJ1-2 TRBV6-1 . once 13
TGTGCCAGCAGCTTGGGGGGGACCTACAATGAGCAGTTCTTC CASSLGGTYNEQFF TRBJ2-1 TRBV11-2 TRBD2 . 14
TGTGCCAGCAGCTTAGGCCAGGGCGAAAATCAGCCCCAGCATTTT CASSLGQGENQPQHF TRBJ1-5 TRBV7-2 . . 15
TGTGCCAGCAGTAGGACAGGAGGGGACTACACCTTC CASSRTGGDYTF TRBJ1-2 TRBV6-5 TRBD1 . 12
TGTGCCAGCAGTTTGACAGGGGGCTCCTCTGGGGCCAACGTCCTGACTTTC CASSLTGGSSGANVLTF TRBJ2-6 TRBV28 TRBD1 . 17
TGTGCCAGCAGCTCGGAGATCGGTGGCACTGAAGCTTTCTTT CASSSEIGGTEAFF TRBJ1-1 TRBV5-4 . . 14
TGTGCCAGTAGTCTGACGGGGAGCTACAATGAGCAGTTCTTC CASSLTGSYNEQFF TRBJ2-1 TRBV19 . . 14
TGCGCCAGCAGCACAGACAGGGGGCGAGGCTATGGCTACACCTTC CASSTDRGRGYGYTF TRBJ1-2 TRBV5-1 TRBD1 . 15
TGTGCCAGTAGTACCGGGACAGGGAGGGTTCAGCCCCAGCATTTT CASSTGTGRVQPQHF TRBJ1-5 TRBV19 TRBD1 . 15
TGTGCCAGCAGCTTAGATCTTGGGGAGCTGTTTTTT CASSLDLGELFF TRBJ2-2 TRBV11-3 . few 12
TGTGCCAGCAGCTTAGGGACACCTAGCACAGATACGCAGTATTTT CASSLGTPSTDTQYF TRBJ2-3 TRBV7-6 . few 15
TGTGCCAGCAGTTTAGGAGGTGGGACACAGCCCCAGCATTTT CASSLGGGTQPQHF TRBJ1-5 TRBV28 . . 14
TGTGCCAGCAGTTGGACAGGGGGCTCAGATACGCAGTATTTT CASSWTGGSDTQYF TRBJ2-3 TRBV7-3 TRBD1 . 14
TGTGCCACCAGTGACCTCGACAGGGTGGACACCGGGGAGCTGTTTTTT CATSDLDRVDTGELFF TRBJ2-2 TRBV24-1 TRBD1 once 16
TGTGCCAGCAGTCCGGACAGGGATTCACCCCTCCACTTT CASSPDRDSPLHF TRBJ1-6 TRBV5-4 TRBD1 . 13
TGTGCCAGCAGTCCTGACAAGTTCAGCAATCAGCCCCAGCATTTT CASSPDKFSNQPQHF TRBJ1-5 TRBV28 . . 15
TGTGCCAGCAGCCCGCATAGCGGGAGTGGCGGCGAGCAGTACTTC CASSPHSGSGGEQYF TRBJ2-7 TRBV3-1/TRBV3-2 TRBD2 . 15
TGTGCCAGCAGCTTAACAGCTAGCAATCAGCCCCAGCATTTT CASSLTASNQPQHF TRBJ1-5 TRBV7-2 . . 14
TGCAGCGTTGGGACAGGGTCGACCTACGAGCAGTACTTC CSVGTGSTYEQYF TRBJ2-7 TRBV29-1 TRBD1 . 13
TGCGCCAGCAGCCAAACAGGGCCGTATGGCTACACCTTC CASSQTGPYGYTF TRBJ1-2 TRBV4-1 . . 13
TGTGCCAGTCGGGGGGTCCTACAGGGTAATCAGCCCCAGCATTTT CASRGVLQGNQPQHF TRBJ1-5 TRBV6-5 . . 15
TGTGCCAGCAGTCCAGGGTCTAGGGCTCAGCCCCAGCATTTT CASSPGSRAQPQHF TRBJ1-5 TRBV6-2/TRBV6-3 . . 14
TGCGCCAGCGTCCAAAGCCGCGGCACTGAAGCTTTCTTT CASVQSRGTEAFF TRBJ1-1 TRBV5-1 . . 13
TGTGCCATCAGCGGGACAGGCCCAACTAATGAAAAACTGTTTTTT CAISGTGPTNEKLFF TRBJ1-4 TRBV10-3 TRBD1 . 15
TGTGCCAGCAGTGACGGGACTAGCGGGAATGAGCAGTTCTTC CASSDGTSGNEQFF TRBJ2-1 TRBV6-4 TRBD2 . 14
TGTGCCAGCTCGCAGGATTTCTCTGGAAACACCATATATTTT CASSQDFSGNTIYF TRBJ1-3 TRBV18 . . 14
TGTGCCATGAGGACCGGGGGGGGCAACACTGAAGCTTTCTTT CAMRTGGGNTEAFF TRBJ1-1 TRBV10-3 . . 14
TGTGCCAGCAGCGTAGCAGGTGGGCAGGGGCTTGGGGCCAACGTCCTGACTTTC CASSVAGGQGLGANVLTF TRBJ2-6 TRBV9 . . 18
TGTGCCAGCAGGGCCGGGACACAAGTCTCCTACGAGCAGTACTTC CASRAGTQVSYEQYF TRBJ2-7 TRBV28 . . 15
TGCGCCAGCAGACCTGACACCTCAGCTAACTATGGCTACACCTTC CASRPDTSANYGYTF TRBJ1-2 TRBV5-1 . . 15
TGTGCCAGCAGCGCCACAGGGGGGACCAACACCGGGGAGCTGTTTTTT CASSATGGTNTGELFF TRBJ2-2 TRBV28 TRBD1 . 16
TGTGCCAGCAGCCCCGGGAGGCGCCAAGAGACCCAGTACTTC CASSPGRRQETQYF TRBJ2-5 TRBV3-1/TRBV3-2 TRBD2 . 14
TGCGCCAGCAGCTCCGGGTTCCCCGGGGCCAACGTCCTGACTTTC CASSSGFPGANVLTF TRBJ2-6 TRBV5-1 . . 15
TGTGCCAGCAGCTTAGTTTGGACTAGCGGAGAAAATGGAGATACGCAGTATTTT CASSLVWTSGENGDTQYF TRBJ2-3 TRBV11-2 TRBD2 . 18
TGTGCCAGCAGCATAGACAGGGGGCCTGAAGCTTTCTTT CASSIDRGPEAFF TRBJ1-1 TRBV5-6 TRBD1 . 13
TGTGCCAGCTCACCACCTACAGTGAACACTGAAGCTTTCTTT CASSPPTVNTEAFF TRBJ1-1 TRBV18 . . 14
TGTGCCTGGAGTTTACAGGGGGCGCTTGGAAACACCATATATTTT CAWSLQGALGNTIYF TRBJ1-3 TRBV30 TRBD1 . 15